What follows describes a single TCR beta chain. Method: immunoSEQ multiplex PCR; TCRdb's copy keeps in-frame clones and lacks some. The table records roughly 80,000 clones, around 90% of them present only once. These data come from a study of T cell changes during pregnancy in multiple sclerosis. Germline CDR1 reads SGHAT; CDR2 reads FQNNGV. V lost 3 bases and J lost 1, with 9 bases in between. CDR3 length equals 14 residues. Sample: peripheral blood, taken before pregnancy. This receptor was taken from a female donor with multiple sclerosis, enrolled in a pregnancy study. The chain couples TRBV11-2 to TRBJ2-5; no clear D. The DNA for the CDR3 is TGTGCCAGCAGCTTCGACTTCGCCCAAGAGACCCAGTACTTC. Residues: CASSFDFAQETQYF.